The 23 T cell receptor beta chains in this list originate from one sample, sequenced in a study of shared clonotypes between healthy human individuals. Naive CD8 cells, CD45RO-negative and positively selected for CCR7, excluded terminally differentiated effector memory CD45RA+ cells. The method was immunoSEQ multiplex PCR; TCRdb's version includes in-frame clones alone and lacks a portion of them. The sample holds roughly 2 million clones, approximately 94% seen once. The sample consisted of naive CD8+ T cells sorted from blood. The source is a man aged 18 to 30 in good health.

This sequence joins TRBV4-2 and TRBJ2-3, with TRBD2 matching 11 bases. The CDR3 totals 16 residues. J was trimmed by 2 bases and V by 2 bases; bases with no gene match: 3. CDR1 LGHNA and CDR2 YNFKEQ come from the germline V gene. CDR3 nucleotide sequence: TGTGCCAGCAGCCAACTTAGCGGGGGGGACACAGATACGCAGTATTTT. Translation: CASSQLSGGDTDTQYF.

The chain uses TRBV16 and TRBJ2-3; D unclear. Per the germline V gene, CDR1 is KGHSY and CDR2 is FQNENV. V lost 0 bases and J lost 2, with 9 bases in between. CDR3 length equals 15 residues. The CDR3 loop is CASSQSGRLTDTQYF. The CDR3 bases are TGTGCCAGCAGCCAATCGGGTAGGCTCACAGATACGCAGTATTTT.

V and J are TRBV6-5 and TRBJ2-7; 11 bases map to TRBD1. From germline, CDR1 is MNHEY and CDR2 SVGAGI. Losses at the gene ends were 4 bases for V and 2 bases for J; bases not matched to a gene: 4. The CDR3 covers 15 residues. CDR3 region: CASSSLDRGPYEQYF. The DNA of the CDR3 is TGTGCCAGCAGTTCGCTGGACAGGGGGCCCTACGAGCAGTACTTC.

The chain joins TRBV10-3 to TRBJ2-1; D is possibly TRBD1 or TRBD2 (5 bases each). Germline-derived CDR1 and CDR2 are ENHRY and SYGVKD. This CDR3 has 14 residues. Trimming took off 8 bases at V and 6 bases at J, with 17 bases between the two ends. The CDR3: CAIGADGRVNEQFF. The CDR3 DNA is TGTGCCATCGGGGCGGACGGGCGGGTCAATGAGCAGTTCTTC.

This clone occurred once. The chain employs TRBV6-1 and TRBJ2-5; 12 bases are a match to TRBD2. The germline V gene encodes CDR1 MNHNS and CDR2 SASEGT. The trim removed 2 bases at V and 5 bases at J, leaving 6 bases unmatched. The CDR3 runs to 16 residues. CDR3 coding DNA: TGTGCCAGCAGTGAACTAGCGGGAGGGCCGGGGGAGACCCAGTACTTC. This encodes CASSELAGGPGETQYF.

CDR3 nucleotide sequence: TGCGCCAGCAGTGAGTCGGAACAGCCCCAGCATTTT. This gives the protein CASSESEQPQHF. This sequence joins TRBV10-2 and TRBJ1-5; D not certain. The ends were cut back, 0 bases at V and 7 bases at J, with 4 bases in the middle. Germline CDR1 and CDR2: WSHSY and SAAADI. There are 12 residues in the CDR3.

On this clone: This specimen includes other DNA sequences encoding the same CDR3. This sequence joins TRBV6-1 and TRBJ2-7; no firm D call. Germline CDR1 reads MNHNS; CDR2 reads SASEGT. Trimming took off 8 bases at V and 1 base at J, with 12 bases between the two ends. This CDR3 contains 13 residues. The DNA for the CDR3 is TGTGCCAGCTCCGAAGGGTTTTCCTACGAGCAGTACTTC. Its protein product is CASSEGFSYEQYF.

The chain links TRBV7-9 to TRBJ2-7; D perhaps matches TRBD2 (6 bases). Between the trimmed V and J ends, which lost 5 bases and 0 bases, there was a span of 17 bases. From germline, CDR1 is SEHNR and CDR2 FQNEAQ (reference sequence). This CDR3 spans 16 amino acids. The CDR3 nucleotides read TGTGCCAGCAGCCTGTATCGGGACTCGAGCTCCTACGAGCAGTACTTC. It translates to CASSLYRDSSSYEQYF. Using reference TRBV7-9 and TRBJ2-7 for the parts outside the CDR3, the full variable domain is DTGVSQNPRHKITKRGQNVTFRCDPISEHNRLYWYRQTLGQGPEFLTYFQNEAQLEKSRLLSDRFSAERPKGSFSTLEIQRTEQGDSAMYLCASSLYRDSSSYEQYFGPGTRLTVT.

J is TRBJ2-2 and V is TRBV5-6; TRBD1 is a possible D gene (6 bases). The V and J ends lost 0 bases and 4 bases respectively, with 13 bases between them. The germline V gene has CDR1 SGHDT and CDR2 YYEEEE. The CDR3 is 16 amino acids. CDR3 loop: CASSLELRGATGELFF. The CDR3 DNA is TGTGCCAGCAGCTTGGAACTCAGGGGCGCCACCGGGGAGCTGTTTTTT.

The rearrangement uses TRBV7-2 and TRBJ2-3; possibly TRBD2 for D (6 bases). V was cut by 3 bases and J by 1 base, with 17 bases left in between. Germline V CDR1 and CDR2: SGHTA, FQGNSA. CDR3 size: 17 residues. As DNA, the CDR3 is TGTGCCAGCAGCTTCTCTGGCGGGAAAGGGGGCACAGATACGCAGTATTTT. It yields the protein CASSFSGGKGGTDTQYF. The full variable domain, with the rest looked up from reference TRBV7-2 and TRBJ2-3, is GAGVSQSPSNKVTEKGKDVELRCDPISGHTALYWYRQSLGQGLEFLIYFQGNSAPDKSGLPSDRFSAERTGGSVSTLTIQRTQQEDSAVYLCASSFSGGKGGTDTQYFGPGTRLTVL.

V gene TRBV5-4 combines with J gene TRBJ2-7, with D perhaps matching TRBD2 (5 bases). Trimming shortened V by 4 bases and J by 0 bases, and 11 bases separated the two germline ends. Germline CDR1 and CDR2: SGHNT and YYREEE (reference sequence). This CDR3 spans 14 amino acids. CDR3 coding DNA: TGTGCCAGCAGCCCGGGGATCGTCTCCTACGAGCAGTACTTC. Residues: CASSPGIVSYEQYF.

Concerning this clone itself: The same CDR3 can be traced to other DNA sequences in this sample. This chain uses TRBV4-1 with TRBJ1-2, with 8 bases matching TRBD1. Unmatched junction bases numbered 5, after V lost 0 bases and J lost 5 bases. Germline V lookup: CDR1 MGHRA, CDR2 YSYEKL. The CDR3 runs 15 residues. DNA of the CDR3: TGCGCCAGCAGCCAAGAGGGGACAGGAGCTTATGGCTACACCTTC. Its protein is CASSQEGTGAYGYTF.

The chain is built from TRBV27 and TRBJ2-2, with TRBD2 matching 7 bases. Per germline, CDR1 MNHEY and CDR2 SMNVEV (reference sequence). V lost 3 bases, J lost 0 bases, and 1 base stayed unmatched. The CDR3 is 15 residues long. The CDR3 sequence is CASSFGRANTGELFF. The CDR3 DNA reads TGTGCCAGCAGTTTTGGGAGGGCGAACACCGGGGAGCTGTTTTTT.

The chain couples TRBV19 to TRBJ2-7; 7 bases are a match to TRBD2. The CDR3 sequence is 13 residues long. Per germline, CDR1 LNHDA and CDR2 SQIVND (reference sequence). V shed 4 bases, J shed 7 bases, and the junction held 7 bases outside the gene matches. DNA for the CDR3: TGTGCCAGTAGTAACGGACTAGGTCGTGAGCAGTACTTC. This codes for CASSNGLGREQYF.

The CDR3 is CASSLGNQPQHF. The CDR3 region has the DNA TGTGCCAGCAGTTTAGGGAATCAGCCCCAGCATTTT. V gene TRBV27 combines with J gene TRBJ1-5; no definite D call. The CDR3 extends over 12 amino acids. CDR1 is MNHEY, CDR2 SMNVEV, per germline (reference sequence). V gave up 2 bases and J gave up 4 bases, with 3 bases separating them.

This chain uses TRBV7-9 with TRBJ2-3; 10 positions match TRBD2. The CDR3 runs 16 residues. Germline CDR1 reads SEHNR; CDR2 reads FQNEAQ (reference sequence). Germline trimming cut 5 bases from V and 7 bases from J; bases unmatched to any gene: 12. The DNA of the CDR3 is TGTGCCAGCAGCCCGTCGGAAGCTAGCGGGAGTAATACGCAGTATTTT. It yields the protein CASSPSEASGSNTQYF.

J is TRBJ2-3 and V is TRBV11-2; TRBD2 aligns across 8 bases. Looked up from germline, CDR1 is SGHAT and CDR2 is FQNNGV. Trimming removed 3 bases from V and 1 base from J; junction bases left unmatched: 12. The CDR3 totals 18 residues. The CDR3 DNA sequence: TGTGCCAGCAGCTTCTCCAGCGGGGGTAATTACCGCACAGATACGCAGTATTTT. It yields the protein CASSFSSGGNYRTDTQYF.

V gene TRBV19 combines with J gene TRBJ2-7; TRBD1 might be the D (5 bases). Germline V gene sequence: CDR1 LNHDA, CDR2 SQIVND (reference sequence). CDR3 size: 12 residues. Trimming took off 5 bases at V and 3 bases at J, with 8 bases between the two ends. The CDR3 loop is CASSATGYEQYF. The CDR3 DNA sequence: TGTGCCAGTAGTGCCACAGGCTACGAGCAGTACTTC.

This clone was counted a few times. The chain carries TRBV20-1 and TRBJ1-2, with a weak D call TRBD1 (6 bases). The CDR3 is 11 amino acids. The germline V gene encodes CDR1 DFQATT and CDR2 SNEGSKA (reference sequence). In nucleotides, the CDR3 is TGCTCCCCAAAGGCAGGGGTCGGCTACACCTTC. Its protein is CSPKAGVGYTF.

The chain carries TRBV4-3 and TRBJ2-1; TRBD2 matches 8 bases. The junction had 12 bases not matched to a gene; V was cut back by 2 bases and J by 9 bases. CDR3 length equals 16 residues. The germline V gene has CDR1 LGHNA and CDR2 YSLEER. Here the CDR3 reads CASSQSPPSGLSEQFF. In DNA, the CDR3 is TGCGCCAGCAGCCAATCTCCTCCTAGCGGGTTAAGTGAGCAGTTCTTC.

V and J are TRBV11-1 and TRBJ2-2; no clear D. V dropped 3 bases and J dropped 3 bases, with 2 bases sitting between them. This CDR3 comprises 12 residues. Germline V CDR1 and CDR2: SGHAT, FQDESV (reference sequence). CDR3 nucleotide sequence: TGTGCCAGCAGCTTGGACACCGGGGAGCTGTTTTTT. It yields the protein CASSLDTGELFF.

CDR3 in amino acids: CASSHKGTGGSTDTQYF. CDR3 nucleotide sequence: TGCGCCAGCAGCCATAAAGGGACAGGGGGTAGCACAGATACGCAGTATTTT. The J gene is TRBJ2-3, the V gene TRBV4-1; 11 bases fit TRBD1. The junction had 5 bases not matched to a gene; V was cut back by 3 bases and J by 0 bases. CDR3 size: 17 residues. Germline V gives CDR1 MGHRA, CDR2 YSYEKL.

The gene calls are TRBV29-1 and TRBJ1-1, with D possibly being TRBD1 (5 bases). Germline values: CDR1 SQVTM, CDR2 ANQGSEA. With 6 bases removed from V and 7 bases from J, the gap between germline ends came to 15 bases. The CDR3 runs 12 residues. The CDR3 sequence: CSVAQGGIEAFF. The CDR3 DNA follows: TGCAGCGTCGCGCAGGGTGGAATTGAAGCTTTCTTT.